Listed below are T cell receptor beta chains from one sample, sequenced in a study of neoadjuvant anti-PD-1 for oral cavity cancer. Clones were sequenced by immunoSEQ multiplex PCR, and TCRdb holds only the in-frame ones, with some missing. The sample yields around 81,000 clones, more than 80% seen once. The sample consisted of PBMCs, taken before nivolumab (anti-PD-1) treatment. The receptor set was obtained from a person between 40 and 85 years old with oral cavity squamous cell carcinoma. Both conserved end residues are part of each CDR3. The order of the fields is J gene, V gene, CDR3 protein.

j_call: TRBJ2-7
v_call: TRBV6-5
cdr3_aa: CASSQGGSGKREQYF

j_call: TRBJ2-1
v_call: TRBV5-6
cdr3_aa: CASSAPRTGLVDEQFF

j_call: TRBJ2-4
v_call: TRBV5-6
cdr3_aa: CASSLGINKNIQYF

j_call: TRBJ2-3
v_call: TRBV2
cdr3_aa: CASSDGQSTDTQYF

j_call: TRBJ1-4
v_call: TRBV30
cdr3_aa: CAWSEENEKLFF

j_call: TRBJ2-1
v_call: TRBV5-1
cdr3_aa: CASSLGQDYNEQFF

j_call: TRBJ1-1
v_call: TRBV5-6
cdr3_aa: CASSPLWAGNTEAFF

j_call: TRBJ1-2
v_call: TRBV5-6
cdr3_aa: CASNYGAYGYTF

j_call: TRBJ1-2
v_call: TRBV4-1
cdr3_aa: CASTLDRSNYGYTF

j_call: TRBJ2-7
v_call: TRBV10-2
cdr3_aa: CASGTSGASYEQYF

j_call: TRBJ2-2
v_call: TRBV5-1
cdr3_aa: CASNPAGGWNTGELFF

j_call: TRBJ2-7
v_call: TRBV10-3
cdr3_aa: CAISSADKYEQYF

j_call: TRBJ1-1
v_call: TRBV7-6
cdr3_aa: CASSPQGRSEAFF

j_call: TRBJ2-7
v_call: TRBV6-5
cdr3_aa: CASSYVEGGYEQYF

j_call: TRBJ1-2
v_call: TRBV28
cdr3_aa: CASTLTGGYGYTF

j_call: TRBJ1-1
v_call: TRBV30
cdr3_aa: CAWEVQTNTEAFF

j_call: TRBJ2-7
v_call: TRBV27
cdr3_aa: CASSPRQVPYEQYF

j_call: TRBJ2-3
v_call: TRBV6-6
cdr3_aa: CVREGQHTQYF

j_call: TRBJ1-1
v_call: TRBV28
cdr3_aa: CASSLVDMRIAEAFF

j_call: TRBJ2-7
v_call: TRBV4-2
cdr3_aa: CASSRGLAADAHEQYF

j_call: TRBJ1-1
v_call: TRBV28
cdr3_aa: CASRGLNTEAFF

j_call: TRBJ1-5
v_call: TRBV29-1
cdr3_aa: CSVSESGANQPQHF

j_call: TRBJ2-2
v_call: TRBV6-5
cdr3_aa: CATQGLAGRTGELFF

j_call: TRBJ2-5
v_call: TRBV4-1
cdr3_aa: CASSPADSQETQYF

j_call: TRBJ2-2
v_call: TRBV2
cdr3_aa: CASSVDAGIGELFF

j_call: TRBJ1-1
v_call: TRBV30
cdr3_aa: CAWSARGSGQGRMGTEAFF

j_call: TRBJ2-1
v_call: TRBV6-5
cdr3_aa: CASQAGANEQFF

j_call: TRBJ2-5
v_call: TRBV2
cdr3_aa: CAGKGSSETQYF

j_call: TRBJ1-4
v_call: TRBV6-4
cdr3_aa: CASREQASSEKLFF

j_call: TRBJ2-3
v_call: TRBV7-9
cdr3_aa: CASSFGTSLTDTQYF

j_call: TRBJ1-2
v_call: TRBV6-5
cdr3_aa: CASSYSKGNYGYTF

j_call: TRBJ2-2
v_call: TRBV10-3
cdr3_aa: CAISGDGVAELFF

j_call: TRBJ2-1
v_call: TRBV4-1
cdr3_aa: CASSQDWRLSDEQFF